The next 3 T cell receptor beta chains were all read from a single sample in a study of T cell changes during pregnancy in multiple sclerosis. Measured with immunoSEQ multiplex PCR; TCRdb has only the in-frame clones, and not every one. Altogether approximately 41,000 clones are present, around 90% being singletons, with the ten largest covering about 1.5%. The source material was PBMCs (not recorded whether the cells were cultured). These receptors originate from a female donor with multiple sclerosis, enrolled in a pregnancy study.

The chain combines TRBV18 with TRBJ2-7, with D perhaps TRBD1 or TRBD2 (5 bases each). The CDR3 sequence is 14 residues long. V lost 3 bases to trimming and J lost 2 bases, with 11 bases between them. The V gene's germline CDR1 is KGHSH and CDR2 LQKENI. CDR3 protein: CASSPRDHAYEQYF. The CDR3 nucleotides are TGTGCCAGCTCACCGAGGGACCATGCCTACGAGCAGTACTTC.

This chain joins TRBV10-3 and TRBJ1-4; 8 nucleotides line up with TRBD1. V was pared by 4 bases and J by 8 bases, with 9 bases of the junction left unmatched. Germline CDR1 ENHRY, CDR2 SYGVKD. This CDR3 contains 15 residues. CDR3 amino acids: CAISASRGLEEKLFF. The CDR3 region has the DNA TGTGCCATCAGTGCGTCCAGGGGGCTTGAAGAAAAACTGTTTTTT.

The V and J genes are TRBV12-5 and TRBJ2-5; D is tentatively TRBD1 or TRBD2 (6 bases each). V lost 0 bases and J 2 bases, leaving 16 bases between the germline ends. CDR3 length: 17 amino acids. The germline CDR1 and CDR2 sequences are LGHNT and FRNRAP. In DNA form, the CDR3 reads TGTGCTAGTGGTTTGGTACTTGGGGGGCCGCTACAAGAGACCCAGTACTTC. This translates into CASGLVLGGPLQETQYF.